The subject of this entry is one TCR beta chain. Its antigen is undetermined. The data are from a study of post-analysis software for immune sequencing data. The overall study: Relapsing-remitting, secondary progressive and progressive-relapsing multiple sclerosis were all included among the disease courses. Study-wide results and caveats: Analysis by F measure revealed that same-batch samples clustered strongly together. Significantly lower normalized Chao1 diversity was seen in multiple sclerosis patients than in controls.

TCR beta cDNA libraries included unique molecular identifiers. About 500,000 cDNA molecules were obtained per 1 to 10 million input T cells. TCRdb reanalysed the PCR reads using MiXCR and keeps one entry per CDR3 protein. Among hundreds of thousands of distinct CDR3 sequences, 55% to 70% were seen once, and the ten largest hold approximately 11%. This sequence was found in a girl aged 2-10 years with multiple sclerosis. Sequencing was performed on blood.

The CDR3 reads CSVGAASYEQYF. As DNA, the CDR3 is TGCAGCGTTGGGGCAGCCTCCTACGAGCAGTACTTC. The rearrangement links TRBV29-1 to TRBJ2-7; no clear D. V lost 4 bases and J 0 bases, leaving 7 bases between the germline ends. The CDR3 totals 12 residues. Germline V gives CDR1 SQVTM, CDR2 ANQGSEA.